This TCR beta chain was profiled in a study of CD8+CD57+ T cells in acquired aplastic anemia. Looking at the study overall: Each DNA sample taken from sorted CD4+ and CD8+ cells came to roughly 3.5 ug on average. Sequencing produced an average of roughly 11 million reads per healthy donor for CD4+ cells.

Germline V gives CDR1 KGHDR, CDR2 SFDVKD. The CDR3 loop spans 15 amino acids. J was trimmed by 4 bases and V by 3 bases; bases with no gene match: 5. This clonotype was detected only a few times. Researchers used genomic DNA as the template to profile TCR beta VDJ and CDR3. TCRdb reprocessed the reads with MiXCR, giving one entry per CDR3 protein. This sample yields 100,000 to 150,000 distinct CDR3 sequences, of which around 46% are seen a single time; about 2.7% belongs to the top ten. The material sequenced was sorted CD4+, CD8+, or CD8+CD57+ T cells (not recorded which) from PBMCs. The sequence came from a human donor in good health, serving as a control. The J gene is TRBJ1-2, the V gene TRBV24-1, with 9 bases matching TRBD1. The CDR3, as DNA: TGTGCCACCAGTGATAGGACAGGGGAGCCCTATGGCTACACCTTC. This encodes CATSDRTGEPYGYTF.